The TCR beta chain under discussion was sequenced for a study of blood T cell repertoires in COVID-19. Germline CDR1 reads LGHNT; CDR2 reads FRNRAP. Deletions cut 2 bases from V and 2 bases from J, with 12 bases between. CDR3 size: 15 residues. Produced via immunoSEQ multiplex PCR; TCRdb's table is partial and in-frame only. The sample contains under 450,000 clones, 65% to 90% of which appear only once. The sample comprised peripheral blood. The chain recombines TRBV12-5 with TRBJ1-2; no firm D call. The receptor comes from a woman aged 60-75 years with COVID-19, enrolled during active disease. The chain's CDR3 is CASGLRRAGNYGYTF. CDR3 nucleotides: TGTGCTAGTGGTTTGAGGCGGGCGGGAAACTATGGCTACACCTTC.